The 27 T cell receptor beta chains below come from one sample, sequenced in a study of memory CD4+ T cells and cytomegalovirus serostatus. Single viable CD3+CD4+CD8-CD45RO+ cells were sorted as the memory CD4+ T cells. Repertoires were generated with immunoSEQ multiplex PCR, while TCRdb's copy carries only in-frame clones and drops some. This table has about 41,000 clones, around 79% appearing once. The sequenced sample consisted of memory CD4+ T cells from blood. The receptors derive from an adult in good health and CMV-seronegative.

The CDR3 DNA sequence: TGTGCCAGCAGCTCCGCCGGGAGGGGGTTTGGCGAAGCTTTCTTT. Translating it yields CASSSAGRGFGEAFF. The chain joins TRBV7-3 to TRBJ1-1; tentative D call: TRBD1 (6 bases). The germline V gene encodes CDR1 SGHTA and CDR2 FQGTGA. The CDR3 contains 15 residues. V lost 4 bases, J lost 8 bases, and 20 bases lay in between.

This clone occurred a few times. CDR3 in amino acids: CASRVAGGPREFF. The DNA for the CDR3 is TGTGCCAGCAGAGTAGCGGGGGGCCCTCGGGAGTTCTTC. The chain couples TRBV6-5 to TRBJ2-1; TRBD2 matches 10 bases. This CDR3 has 13 residues. The J segment lost 14 bases and the V segment lost 6 bases, leaving 10 bases of the junction unmatched. The germline V gene has CDR1 MNHEY and CDR2 SVGAGI.

This clone was seen more than once but under ten times. The chain carries TRBV7-8 and TRBJ2-2; D is unresolved. V lost 1 base to trimming and J lost 7 bases, with 10 bases between them. CDR3 length: 14 residues. The germline gives CDR1 SGHVS, CDR2 FQNEAQ. The CDR3 protein is CASSLDPGVGELFF. CDR3 in DNA: TGTGCCAGCAGCTTAGACCCTGGAGTCGGGGAGCTGTTTTTT.

V usage is TRBV10-3 and J usage is TRBJ2-3; D is ambiguous. Germline-derived CDR1 and CDR2 are ENHRY and SYGVKD. The CDR3 contains 12 residues. Trimming pared 0 bases from V and 4 bases from J, leaving 2 bases between. CDR3 bases: TGTGCCATCAGTGAGTCCCCAGATACGCAGTATTTT. It yields the protein CAISESPDTQYF.

The chain joins TRBV7-9 to TRBJ1-2; D gene ambiguous. The CDR3 has 13 amino acids. Germline V gene lookup returns CDR1 SEHNR and CDR2 FQNEAQ (reference sequence). Trimming took 7 bases from V and 3 from J, leaving 12 bases between them. The CDR3 loop is CASTPGSDYGYTF. For the CDR3, the DNA is TGTGCCAGCACTCCGGGATCTGACTATGGCTACACCTTC.

The chain combines TRBV5-1 with TRBJ1-6; D is uncertain. The CDR3 sequence is 15 residues long. Germline assignment: CDR1 SGHRS and CDR2 YFSETQ. V dropped 7 bases and J dropped 5 bases, with 16 bases sitting between them. The DNA of the CDR3 is TGCGCCAGCCGTGAAAGCTGGCAGAATAATTCACCCCTCCACTTT. Amino acid sequence: CASRESWQNNSPLHF. Full variable domain (outside the CDR3, taken from reference TRBV5-1 and TRBJ1-6): KAGVTQTPRYLIKTRGQQVTLSCSPISGHRSVSWYQQTPGQGLQFLFEYFSETQRNKGNFPGRFSGRQFSNSRSEMNVSTLELGDSALYLCASRESWQNNSPLHFGNGTRLTVT.

The V gene is TRBV30, the J gene TRBJ2-2, with D possibly being TRBD1 or TRBD2 (6 bases each). CDR3 length equals 13 residues. Germline assignment: CDR1 GTSNPN and CDR2 SVGIG (reference sequence). V lost 2 bases and J lost 6, with 10 bases in between. The CDR3 loop is CAWSTGGSGELFF. CDR3 bases: TGTGCCTGGAGTACCGGGGGCTCCGGGGAGCTGTTTTTT.

The chain employs TRBV7-9 and TRBJ2-1; possibly TRBD1 for D (6 bases). This CDR3 contains 14 residues. The V gene lost 1 base and the J gene lost 3 bases, with 7 bases spanning the gap. Germline CDR1 is SEHNR and CDR2 is FQNEAQ (reference sequence). The CDR3 DNA is TGTGCCAGCAGCTTAGTAGGGGGCTACAATGAGCAGTTCTTC. It yields the protein CASSLVGGYNEQFF.

The count of this clone is one. The chain recombines TRBV18 with TRBJ2-2; TRBD1 agrees at 9 bases. V lost 4 bases to trimming and J lost 4 bases; unmatched junction nucleotides: 7. The CDR3 has 16 amino acids. Germline CDR1 KGHSH, CDR2 LQKENI. In nucleotides, the CDR3 is TGTGCCAGCTCACTGGGACAGGGTTATGGCACCGGGGAGCTGTTTTTT. It translates to CASSLGQGYGTGELFF. The full variable domain, completed using reference TRBV18 and TRBJ2-2, is NAGVMQNPRHLVRRRGQEARLRCSPMKGHSHVYWYRQLPEEGLKFMVYLQKENIIDESGMPKERFSAEFPKEGPSILRIQQVVRGDSAAYFCASSLGQGYGTGELFFGEGSRLTVL.

CDR3 sequence (DNA): TGTGCCAGTACAGCCCCGGGACAGTCGAACACCGGGGAGCTGTTTTTT. It yields the protein CASTAPGQSNTGELFF. The chain uses TRBV19 and TRBJ2-2; 7 bases are a match to TRBD1. V lost 7 bases, J lost 0 bases, and 8 bases stayed unmatched. This CDR3 is 16 amino acids long. Germline-derived CDR1 and CDR2 are LNHDA and SQIVND (reference sequence).

CDR3 nucleotide sequence: TGTGCCACCTCCGGAGGACAGTATAATTCACCCCTCCACTTT. This encodes CATSGGQYNSPLHF. The chain employs TRBV6-1 and TRBJ1-6; weak D call: TRBD1 (6 bases). V dropped 10 bases and J dropped 4 bases, with 14 bases sitting between them. Germline V gives CDR1 MNHNS, CDR2 SASEGT. The CDR3 length is 14 residues.

The chain links TRBV18 to TRBJ2-7; unclear D gene. This CDR3 spans 13 amino acids. The V end lost 3 bases, the J end lost 3 bases, and 9 bases lay between the germline ends. Looked up from germline, CDR1 is KGHSH and CDR2 is LQKENI. The CDR3 coding sequence is TGTGCCAGCTCACCCCCGACGCACTACGAGCAGTACTTC. Its translation: CASSPPTHYEQYF.

This chain links TRBV12-5 with TRBJ1-4; TRBD1 aligns across 10 bases. CDR1 and CDR2 (germline): LGHNT, FRNRAP. This CDR3 contains 17 residues. Trimming removed 1 base from V and 7 bases from J; junction bases left unmatched: 9. The DNA for the CDR3 is TGTGCTAGTGGTTTGGCAATCGACAGGGGGCTCGGTGAAAAACTGTTTTTT. Translating gives CASGLAIDRGLGEKLFF.

The chain combines TRBV27 with TRBJ2-1; D might be TRBD1 (5 bases). CDR3 size: 15 residues. The germline V gene has CDR1 MNHEY and CDR2 SMNVEV (reference sequence). V lost 5 bases and J lost 4, with 15 bases in between. The CDR3 DNA reads TGTGCCAGCAGTGAACGGAGACAGATTTACAATGAGCAGTTCTTC. It codes for CASSERRQIYNEQFF.

The count of this clone is one. This chain uses TRBV5-4 with TRBJ1-2; D perhaps matches TRBD1 (5 bases). V was cut by 4 bases and J by 3 bases, with 13 bases left in between. The length of the CDR3 is 14 residues. The germline gives CDR1 SGHNT, CDR2 YYREEE (reference sequence). The CDR3 region has the DNA TGTGCCAGCAGCCCAGGGATTGTCGACTATGGCTACACCTTC. Its translation is CASSPGIVDYGYTF.

The rearrangement joins TRBV2 to TRBJ1-1; D perhaps matches TRBD1 (6 bases). The V and J ends lost 4 bases and 4 bases respectively, with 13 bases between them. The CDR3 has 14 amino acids. CDR1 SNHLY and CDR2 FYNNEI come from the germline V gene. The CDR3 loop reads CASSVDRRGTEAFF. In DNA form, the CDR3 reads TGTGCCAGCAGTGTGGACAGACGGGGCACTGAAGCTTTCTTT.

This chain joins TRBV30 and TRBJ1-6; D is undetermined. V was shortened by 3 bases and J by 10 bases, with 10 bases between the two germline ends. The germline CDR1 and CDR2 sequences are GTSNPN and SVGIG (reference sequence). The CDR3 has 12 amino acids. The DNA of the CDR3 is TGTGCCTGGAGATTCATGGACTCACCCCTCCACTTT. Amino acids: CAWRFMDSPLHF.

The chain recombines TRBV7-2 with TRBJ2-7; tentatively, D is TRBD1 (7 bases). The germline V and J ends were trimmed by 1 base and 6 bases, with 16 bases remaining between them. Germline V gene data show CDR1 as SGHTA and CDR2 as FQGNSA. The length of the CDR3 is 15 residues. The CDR3 is CASSLGAGTAGEQYF. CDR3 DNA: TGTGCCAGCAGCTTAGGGGCCGGGACAGCGGGCGAGCAGTACTTC.

This clone was counted a single time. V is TRBV5-4 and J is TRBJ1-2; 7 positions agree with TRBD1. CDR3 length: 11 residues. V trimming: 4 bases; J trimming: 8 bases; junction bases outside the gene matches: 2. Germline CDR1 reads SGHNT; CDR2 reads YYREEE (reference sequence). The CDR3 region is CASSVRGGYTF. DNA for the CDR3: TGTGCCAGCAGCGTCAGGGGGGGCTACACCTTC. Drawing the rest from reference TRBV5-4 and TRBJ1-2, the complete variable domain is ETGVTQSPTHLIKTRGQQVTLRCSSQSGHNTVSWYQQALGQGPQFIFQYYREEENGRGNFPPRFSGLQFPNYSSELNVNALELDDSALYLCASSVRGGYTFGSGTRLTVV.

This rearrangement joins TRBV7-2 to TRBJ2-5; possible D gene TRBD1, 6 bases. V was clipped by 3 bases and J by 4 bases, with 24 bases between them. CDR1 and CDR2 from the germline V gene are SGHTA and FQGNSA. The CDR3 length is 18 residues. CDR3 amino acids: CASSFPRSLGASRETQYF. CDR3 DNA sequence: TGTGCCAGCAGCTTCCCCCGAAGTTTGGGGGCTTCACGAGAGACCCAGTACTTC.

The chain couples TRBV30 to TRBJ2-7; D remains unclear. CDR1 GTSNPN and CDR2 SVGIG come from the germline V gene (reference sequence). V was shortened by 2 bases and J by 3 bases, with 8 bases between the two germline ends. The CDR3 is made up of 12 amino acids. CDR3 protein: CAWSLGNYEQYF. CDR3 nucleotides: TGTGCCTGGAGTTTGGGGAACTACGAGCAGTACTTC.

The rearrangement joins TRBV7-2 to TRBJ2-5; D is ambiguous. This CDR3 is 13 amino acids long. In germline, CDR1 is SGHTA, CDR2 FQGNSA. V gave up 4 bases and J gave up 3 bases, with 9 bases separating them. CDR3: CASSWQRKETQYF. The CDR3 DNA follows: TGTGCCAGCAGCTGGCAGAGGAAAGAGACCCAGTACTTC. The full variable domain, with the rest looked up from reference TRBV7-2 and TRBJ2-5, is GAGVSQSPSNKVTEKGKDVELRCDPISGHTALYWYRQSLGQGLEFLIYFQGNSAPDKSGLPSDRFSAERTGGSVSTLTIQRTQQEDSAVYLCASSWQRKETQYFGPGTRLLVL.

This clone has only one observation. The chain is built from TRBV7-2 and TRBJ1-5; D is undetermined. The CDR3 covers 12 residues. The V gene lost 5 bases and the J gene lost 7 bases, with 9 bases spanning the gap. The V gene's germline CDR1 is SGHTA and CDR2 FQGNSA. Here the CDR3 DNA reads TGTGCCAGCAGCATGAGTGAACAGCCCCAGCATTTT. It codes for CASSMSEQPQHF.

CDR3 residues: CASSQARPTGRYGYTF. The CDR3 nucleotides read TGCGCCAGCAGCCAAGCTAGACCTACAGGGCGCTATGGCTACACCTTC. The chain uses TRBV4-3 and TRBJ1-2, with D possibly being TRBD1 (6 bases). Trimming stripped 1 base from V and 4 bases from J, with 16 bases between. CDR1 and CDR2 from the germline V gene are LGHNA and YSLEER. The CDR3 is made up of 16 amino acids.

This clone was observed a single time. The gene calls are TRBV7-9 and TRBJ1-4; D may be TRBD1 (5 bases). The length of the CDR3 is 15 residues. Germline CDR1 reads SEHNR; CDR2 reads FQNEAQ (reference sequence). V was cut by 2 bases and J by 8 bases, with 15 bases left in between. The CDR3 region is CASSLRTGTEEKLFF. The CDR3, as DNA: TGTGCCAGCAGCTTAAGGACTGGGACGGAAGAAAAACTGTTTTTT.

This clone came up a few times. The chain employs TRBV2 and TRBJ2-2, with 8 bases fitting TRBD1. The ends lost 5 bases at V and 0 bases at J; junction bases unmatched: 5. The CDR3 is made up of 16 amino acids. Germline V lookup: CDR1 SNHLY, CDR2 FYNNEI. This chain's CDR3 is CASSLQGAANTGELFF. CDR3 nucleotide sequence: TGTGCCAGCAGTCTCCAGGGGGCTGCGAACACCGGGGAGCTGTTTTTT.

This sequence joins TRBV6-6 and TRBJ2-3; 7 bases fit TRBD2. CDR1 MNHNY and CDR2 SVGAGI come from the germline V gene (reference sequence). V lost 2 bases, J lost 3 bases, and 5 bases stayed unmatched. The length of the CDR3 is 15 residues. The CDR3 DNA reads TGTGCCAGCAGTTACGGTGGCGGGGGTACAGATACGCAGTATTTT. Translated: CASSYGGGGTDTQYF.